The clone carrying this T cell receptor beta chain has only one observation. In the authors' workflow: It was from reference gene primer amplification that nucleated cell counts were estimated. The table came from immunoSEQ multiplex PCR; TCRdb's copy has only in-frame clones and leaves some out. Clone size and V and J calls were adopted from that table, with D and trimming inferred from the DNA. This sample has 150,000 to 200,000 clones, with 65% to 90% found just once. This CDR3 spans 14 amino acids. The V gene end was trimmed by 7 bases and the J gene end by 10 bases; junction bases not matched to a gene: 12. Per the germline V gene, CDR1 is SGHRS and CDR2 is YFSETQ. The sample is drawn from a study of blood T cell repertoires in COVID-19. At the level of the study: The study drew acute and convalescent COVID-19 samples from the United States, Italy and Spain. PBMCs, B-cell-depleted T cells, or T cells were the source of the cDNA or gDNA that made up the material.

The J gene is TRBJ1-4, the V gene TRBV5-1, with 8 nucleotides matching TRBD1. The receptor comes from a man in his sixties with acute or convalescent COVID-19. Sequencing input: peripheral blood. The CDR3 loop is CASATQGAGGKLFF. The CDR3 coding sequence is TGCGCCAGCGCAACGCAGGGGGCGGGCGGAAAACTGTTTTTT.